The 11 T cell receptor beta chains listed next were all sequenced from one sample in a study of blood T cell repertoires in COVID-19. TCRdb keeps only in-frame clones here, not all; method: immunoSEQ multiplex PCR. The sample includes fewer than 250,000 clones, 88% seen only once; the top ten take under 2%. What was sequenced was peripheral blood. The source of these receptors is a man aged 70-80 years with acute or convalescent COVID-19.

The rearrangement joins TRBV6-5 to TRBJ2-7; 7 bases line up with TRBD1. Germline lookup yields CDR1 MNHEY and CDR2 SVGAGI. Trimming took 7 bases from V and 2 from J; bases not matched to a gene: 8. The CDR3 runs 14 residues. The CDR3 here is CASNGTEKAYEQYF. The CDR3 DNA is TGTGCCAGCAACGGGACAGAGAAAGCCTACGAGCAGTACTTC.

This rearrangement joins TRBV6-5 to TRBJ1-2, with 7 bases lining up with TRBD1. The germline CDR1 and CDR2 sequences are MNHEY and SVGAGI. Losses at the gene ends were 4 bases for V and 7 bases for J; bases not matched to a gene: 6. The CDR3 is made up of 13 amino acids. The CDR3 nucleotides are TGTGCCAGCAGTTTCGCAGGGGGTTTTGGCTACACCTTC. It codes for CASSFAGGFGYTF.

This clone came up a few times. The chain links TRBV7-2 to TRBJ2-7; 7 nucleotides agree with TRBD1. Germline-derived CDR1 and CDR2 are SGHTA and FQGNSA. The CDR3 totals 13 residues. V was pared by 2 bases and J by 3 bases, with 1 base of the junction left unmatched. CDR3 sequence (DNA): TGTGCCAGCAGCTTAAACAGGGGCTACGAGCAGTACTTC. It translates to CASSLNRGYEQYF. The whole variable domain, filled in from reference TRBV7-2 and TRBJ2-7, reads GAGVSQSPSNKVTEKGKDVELRCDPISGHTALYWYRQSLGQGLEFLIYFQGNSAPDKSGLPSDRFSAERTGGSVSTLTIQRTQQEDSAVYLCASSLNRGYEQYFGPGTRLTVT.

In this sample, this clone turned up a few times. J is TRBJ2-3 and V is TRBV29-1; 7 bases agree with TRBD2. CDR3 length equals 14 residues. Germline V gene sequence: CDR1 SQVTM, CDR2 ANQGSEA. V shed 4 bases, J shed 1 base, and the junction held 5 bases outside the gene matches. The DNA for the CDR3 is TGCAGCGTTGTTCTAGCGGATCGCACAGATACGCAGTATTTT. It is translated as CSVVLADRTDTQYF.

The V gene is TRBV9, the J gene TRBJ2-3, with 7 bases lining up with TRBD1. CDR1 and CDR2 from the germline V gene are SGDLS and YYNGEE. The CDR3 is 16 amino acids. The ends lost 4 bases at V and 6 bases at J; junction bases unmatched: 14. The CDR3 region is CASSIGDSDLSDTQYF. The CDR3 nucleotides are TGTGCCAGCAGCATAGGGGACAGTGACCTTTCGGATACGCAGTATTTT.

CDR3 sequence reads: CATSDSDRPNNQPQHF. CDR3 bases: TGTGCCACCAGTGATTCGGACAGGCCCAACAATCAGCCCCAGCATTTT. The chain is built from TRBV24-1 and TRBJ1-5; 7 bases line up with TRBD1. CDR1 is KGHDR, CDR2 SFDVKD, per germline. The CDR3 has 16 amino acids. J gave up 3 bases and V 2 bases, and 6 bases lay outside the gene matches.

The V gene is TRBV20-1, the J gene TRBJ1-2; 10 nucleotides agree with TRBD1. CDR1 is DFQATT and CDR2 is SNEGSKA in the germline V gene (reference sequence). The CDR3 spans 15 residues. V lost 3 bases, J lost 7 bases, and 11 bases stayed unmatched. In nucleotides, the CDR3 is TGCAGTGCTAGTGAGGGGACAGGGGCGCGGGTTGGCTACACCTTC. This encodes CSASEGTGARVGYTF.

The chain recombines TRBV6-6 with TRBJ2-2; 7 bases align to TRBD1. CDR1 MNHNY and CDR2 SVGAGI come from the germline V gene (reference sequence). The length of the CDR3 is 16 residues. The trim removed 6 bases at V and 0 bases at J, leaving 7 bases unmatched. The CDR3 bases are TGTGCCAGCAGACAGGGGTCAACCTCGAACACCGGGGAGCTGTTTTTT. This translates into CASRQGSTSNTGELFF.

The V and J genes are TRBV5-4 and TRBJ2-3; D is ambiguous. CDR1 is SGHNT and CDR2 is YYREEE in the germline V gene (reference sequence). This CDR3 contains 14 residues. V gave up 4 bases and J gave up 1 base, with 10 bases separating them. CDR3 region: CASSSDTRTDTQYF. Here the CDR3 DNA reads TGTGCCAGCAGCAGTGACACTCGCACAGATACGCAGTATTTT.

This rearrangement joins TRBV19 to TRBJ2-7; 7 bases match TRBD1. This CDR3 has 12 amino acids. V trimming: 6 bases; J trimming: 6 bases; junction bases outside the gene matches: 5. Germline V gives CDR1 LNHDA, CDR2 SQIVND (reference sequence). The CDR3 protein is CASRTGLGEQYF. In nucleotides, the CDR3 is TGTGCCAGTAGGACAGGGTTGGGCGAGCAGTACTTC.

The gene calls are TRBV2 and TRBJ1-1; 8 bases align to TRBD1. CDR1 is SNHLY and CDR2 is FYNNEI in the germline V gene. CDR3 length: 15 amino acids. With 5 bases clipped from V and 0 bases from J, the junction kept 5 bases outside the gene matches. The CDR3 sequence is CASSKTGGMNTEAFF. CDR3 bases: TGTGCCAGCAGTAAAACAGGGGGGATGAACACTGAAGCTTTCTTT.